The source of this T cell receptor beta chain is a study of blood T cell repertoires in COVID-19. Study background: Specimens from acute and convalescent COVID-19 originated in the United States, Italy and Spain.

In the study's own analysis: Reference gene primer amplification gave nucleated cell count estimates. The protocol was immunoSEQ multiplex PCR, while the TCRdb copy is restricted to in-frame clones and leaves out a portion. D and trimming were read from the DNA, whereas the V and J calls and clone size are those reported in that table. This table has around 500,000 clones, 70% to 90% appearing once. Germline CDR1 SGDLS, CDR2 YYNGEE. This CDR3 spans 16 amino acids. V was clipped by 4 bases and J by 5 bases, with 18 bases between them. Sequenced sample: peripheral blood. The TCR was taken from a human donor in a cohort sampled during active COVID-19. The rearrangement uses TRBV9 and TRBJ2-2; D perhaps matches TRBD1 (6 bases). The CDR3 sequence: CASSLRGAVWTGELFF. CDR3 in DNA: TGTGCCAGCAGCCTCAGGGGTGCGGTGTGGACCGGGGAGCTGTTTTTT.